Shown below are 9 T cell receptor beta chains from a single sample sequenced in a study of regulatory T cells in long-lasting Graves disease. Construction of the TCR beta libraries employed iRepertoire HTBI primers in conjunction with Arm-PCR of CDR3 regions. TCRdb ran MiXCR on the multiplex PCR reads and lists one entry per CDR3 protein. The data hold 350,000 to 450,000 distinct CDR3 sequences, with just under 15% observed a single time. Time point described: newly diagnosed GD, antithyroid drugs for less than 3 months. PBMC RNA was the source of the TCR library. In addition, the sample was reused for a study of T cells in Graves' hyperthyroidism and ophthalmopathy.

The sample in question was peripheral blood mononuclear cells (PBMCs), obtained at new diagnosis, from a patient treated with antithyroid drugs. These receptors originate from a woman younger than 45 with Graves disease.

The CDR3 DNA is TGTGCCAGCGGACCACTCAGGACAGGGGAAGAGACCCAGTACTTC. Translation gives CASGPLRTGEETQYF. The gene calls are TRBV7-9 and TRBJ2-5; TRBD1 matches at 9 bases. V lost 8 bases to trimming and J lost 3 bases; unmatched junction nucleotides: 10. Germline V CDR1 and CDR2: SEHNR, FQNEAQ (reference sequence). The CDR3 spans 15 residues.

The genes are TRBV12-3 or TRBV12-4 and TRBJ2-2; 7 bases map to TRBD1. This CDR3 comprises 17 residues. J lost 4 bases, V lost 6 bases, and 14 bases had no gene match. CDR3 protein: CASRSTGTAPRTGELFF. Here the CDR3 DNA reads TGTGCCAGCAGATCAACCGGGACAGCTCCTCGCACCGGGGAGCTGTTTTTT.

With regard to this clonotype: A read error is possible here, since a much larger clone lies one base away. This chain connects TRBV20-1 to TRBJ2-7; tentatively, D is TRBD1 (7 bases). V was trimmed by 5 bases and J by 7 bases, leaving 18 bases between them. Per the germline V gene, CDR1 is DFQATT and CDR2 is SNEGSKA (reference sequence). This CDR3 comprises 13 residues. CDR3 protein: CSAQGGGPSEQYF. CDR3 bases: TGCAGTGCTCAGGGGGGAGGACCGTCGGAGCAGTACTTC.

Concerning this clonotype itself: The junction departs from the called germline gene at one end, perhaps through a read error. The gene calls are TRBV18 and TRBJ1-1; 7 positions agree with TRBD1. The germline CDR1 and CDR2 sequences are KGHSH and LQKENI. This CDR3 spans 15 amino acids. The CDR3 loop reads CASPPPLGQWDEAFF. As DNA, the CDR3 is TGTGCCAGCCCACCGCCATTGGGACAGTGGGATGAAGCTTTCTTT.

This clonotype was counted many times. The V gene is TRBV3-1, the J gene TRBJ2-7; 7 bases agree with TRBD2. The germline V gene has CDR1 LGHDT and CDR2 YNNKEL (reference sequence). The CDR3 spans 14 residues. Trimming cost V 1 base and J 7 bases; bases outside gene matches: 7. This CDR3 is CASSQAAGSREQYF. Written as DNA, the CDR3 is TGTGCCAGCAGCCAAGCAGCGGGATCAAGGGAGCAGTACTTC.

This clonotype has at least ten counts. This chain connects TRBV6-1 to TRBJ2-5; 7 bases are shared with TRBD2. Per the germline V gene, CDR1 is MNHNS and CDR2 is SASEGT. This CDR3 contains 13 residues. The V segment lost 6 bases and the J segment 3 bases; nucleotides outside the gene matches: 4. CDR3 protein: CASSKLAKETQYF. The DNA of the CDR3 is TGTGCCAGCAGCAAACTAGCGAAAGAGACCCAGTACTTC.

This clonotype was observed many times. The J gene is TRBJ2-7, the V gene TRBV6-5; D is possibly TRBD2 (6 bases). CDR3 size: 16 residues. The germline V gene encodes CDR1 MNHEY and CDR2 SVGAGI. V was clipped by 0 bases and J by 4 bases, with 16 bases between them. The CDR3: CASSYSRLGLPYEQYF. The CDR3 bases are TGTGCCAGCAGTTACTCGCGCCTGGGACTTCCATACGAGCAGTACTTC.

The chain employs TRBV3-1 and TRBJ1-1; D unresolved. Trimming left V 0 bases short and J 9 bases short, with 20 bases between. Germline assignment: CDR1 LGHDT and CDR2 YNNKEL (reference sequence). The CDR3 is 16 residues long. CDR3: CASSQEGSLATIQAFF. DNA of the CDR3: TGTGCCAGCAGCCAAGAAGGATCCCTCGCTACTATTCAAGCTTTCTTT.

The CDR3, as DNA: TGTGCCAGCAGTAGGACGGGACGGGGATATGGCTACACCTTC. Amino acids: CASSRTGRGYGYTF. V usage is TRBV6-1 and J usage is TRBJ1-2; TRBD1 is a possible D gene (5 bases). The germline V gene encodes CDR1 MNHNS and CDR2 SASEGT. The CDR3 consists of 14 residues. V lost 5 bases and J 5 bases, leaving 15 bases between the germline ends.